This T cell receptor beta chain was identified in a study of T cell responses to AZD1222 COVID-19 vaccine. On this clone: The antigen is undetermined.

General study points: Possibly, clonal diversity was underestimated; donors were largely white British and included more females.

Data came from immunoSEQ multiplex PCR; TCRdb stores just in-frame clones and leaves some out. The repertoire has tens of thousands of clones, about 90% of them found once; the top ten carry 1.5% to 2.5%. The CDR3 sequence is 11 residues long. Looked up from germline, CDR1 is SGHRS and CDR2 is YFSETQ. The germline V and J ends were trimmed by 4 bases and 2 bases, with 1 base remaining between them. This clonotype was obtained from an adult in good health. The chain joins TRBV5-1 to TRBJ1-3; D gene unclear. Here the sequenced sample was peripheral blood, taken on day 0 of AZD1222 vaccination. The CDR3 region is CASSTGNTIYF. CDR3 sequence (DNA): TGCGCCAGCAGCACTGGAAACACCATATATTTT. The entire variable domain, with the rest obtained from reference TRBV5-1 and TRBJ1-3, is as follows: KAGVTQTPRYLIKTRGQQVTLSCSPISGHRSVSWYQQTPGQGLQFLFEYFSETQRNKGNFPGRFSGRQFSNSRSEMNVSTLELGDSALYLCASSTGNTIYFGEGSWLTVV.